This T cell receptor beta chain was profiled in a study of blood T cells in healthy people across ages. Regarding the study as a whole: The long-lived group displayed more naive CD4+ cells, plus higher diversity, than the aged donors did.

Together with a sample-barcoded 5' primer, a J-beta primer mix was included in a second PCR lasting about 7 to 12 cycles. A single record per CDR3 protein comes from TCRdb applying MiXCR to the 5' RACE reads. The sample has about 930,000 distinct CDR3 sequences; about 28% are singletons. As to this clonotype: No antigen is known for it.

Germline loops: CDR1 MNHEY, CDR2 SMNVEV (reference sequence). The CDR3 is made up of 19 amino acids. Losses at the gene ends were 7 bases for V and 0 bases for J; bases not matched to a gene: 19. This sample also appeared in a second study, on T cells of mothers and their children.

The sample comprised blood. The J gene is TRBJ2-7, the V gene TRBV27; 9 bases line up with TRBD1. The sequence was collected from a woman in her thirties or forties in good health. The CDR3 DNA reads TGTGCCAGCATTAAAAGAGGGGGACAGGGATTCTCGAGCTCCTACGAGCAGTACTTC. It translates to CASIKRGGQGFSSSYEQYF.